This T cell receptor beta chain comes out of a study of a mutant IDH1 vaccine in newly diagnosed glioma (dated by TCRdb to the early 2020s). A note on the overall study: Vaccination started 4-6 weeks after radiotherapy alone, or was given together with temozolomide cycles in the groups whose treatment included chemotherapy. Longitudinal TCRB deep sequencing was performed for roughly 27 treated patients wherever samples were available for exploratory analyses. The week-35 safety follow-up was designated visit V12, and the week-47 end of study was designated visit V13. Peripheral blood was collected at six visits: V03 (baseline), V05, V07, V10, V12 and V13. Of the approximately 35 treated patients, approximately 62% were male and approximately 40% were female, and the mean age was about 40 years. Before enrollment, patients had received standard therapy of radiotherapy alone, temozolomide alone, or radiochemotherapy with temozolomide; most received the combination.

Study-level results and caveats: Pseudoprogression seemed to be unrelated to changes in the top peripheral T cell clonotypes found by TCRB sequencing. Availability determined which PBMC samples were chosen for TCRB deep sequencing. Immune responses induced by the vaccine were seen in roughly 95% of patients across multiple MHC alleles. The authors stated that sample limitations prevented analyses of patient blood samples from being reproduced.

The sample's time point label, in plain terms: week 35, safety follow-up. Each vaccine dose was 300 ug of a 20-mer mutant IDH1 peptide in Montanide, given subcutaneously with topical imiquimod. Patients were given eight vaccinations, in weeks 1, 3, 5, 7, 11, 15, 19 and 23, which matched visits V03 through V10. Newly diagnosed WHO grade 3 or 4 IDH1-mutant astrocytomas showing loss of nuclear ATRX were present in the donors. The samples were drawn from NOA16, a multicentre, single-arm, open-label phase I trial in Germany that tested a mutant IDH1 peptide vaccine in humans for the first time. Genomic DNA for TCRB sequencing was extracted from EDTA blood using the DNeasy Blood and Tissue Kit. This clone was detected many times. It has no known antigen specificity. No base qualities exist here, and no much larger clone lies one base off it. CDR1 and CDR2, per the germline V gene, are MGHDK and SYGVNS. CDR3 length: 14 amino acids, cysteine to phenylalanine. Only CDR3 DNA is held: 42 bases, read in frame from base 1. A distance of 12 bases separates the germline ends of V and J, which lose 0 bases and 7 bases respectively.

The library was prepared using the immunoSEQ multiplex PCR assay. Rearranged TCR beta chain sequences were amplified with the hsTCRB Kit following the manufacturer's protocol. An Illumina MiSeq was used to sequence the TCRB libraries. Per the authors' processing: The proprietary platform of the kit vendor was used for demultiplexing, trimming and gene mapping. Entries here come from immuneACCESS through TCRdb and include only in-frame sequences with V and J called. Some clones fail to appear in such tables; in the studies checked, an unresolved V gene covers under half of the shortfall, and the cause of the remainder is unknown. That table furnishes V, J and clone size, whereas the DNA furnished D and trimming. The sample includes roughly 64,000 clones, with about 74% observed a single time. 4.7% of the sample is held by the ten biggest clonotypes.

This sample comprised PBMCs, obtained from a glioma patient whose treatment included an IDH1 peptide vaccine. The rearrangement joined TRBV25-1 to TRBJ1-2; TRBD1 is a weak D gene call, 6 bases matching. The sequence derives from a man aged 45-65 years with glioma. The nucleotide sequence reads TGTGCCAGCAGTGAATATATTCGAGGGGGTGGCTACACCTTC. It codes for CASSEYIRGGGYTF.